The sequence of this T cell receptor beta chain was determined in a study of radiation and T cells in renal cell carcinoma. Study results and caveats: No pretreatment tumor biopsies were available for baseline clonotypes.

Time point in this sample: blood 4 weeks post-SBRT, at nephrectomy. Stated treatment: 15 Gy SBRT to primary tumor, nephrectomy 4 weeks later. Nephrectomy followed 15 Gy stereotactic body radiation by 4 weeks. After SBRT, blood was collected at 2 and 4 weeks, plus baseline. The patient's renal cell carcinoma had clear cell pathology. Concerning this clone: As yet, its antigen is unknown.

The protocol was immunoSEQ multiplex PCR, while the TCRdb copy is restricted to in-frame clones and leaves out a portion. The sample has approximately 70,000 clones, about 83% seen once; the top ten hold approximately 6.6%. The trim removed 6 bases at V and 2 bases at J, leaving 1 base unmatched. The CDR3 runs to 12 residues. The germline CDR1 and CDR2 sequences are SGHAT and FQNNGV. This clonotype was obtained from a man between 60 and 75 years old with renal cell carcinoma. The sequences come from blood, collected from a patient whose treatment included radiotherapy and nephrectomy. The rearrangement links TRBV11-2 to TRBJ2-7, with 7 nucleotides matching TRBD1. The CDR3 bases are TGTGCCAGCAGGACAGGGCCCTACGAGCAGTACTTC. Protein: CASRTGPYEQYF.